The 31 T cell receptor beta chains below were found in one sample sequenced in a study of blood T cell repertoires in COVID-19. Clones were sequenced by immunoSEQ multiplex PCR, and TCRdb holds only the in-frame ones, with some missing. The sample shows roughly 290,000 clones, approximately 90% of them seen only once. What was sequenced was PBMCs or T cells enriched from blood (not recorded which). The receptors here all came from a woman aged 40 to 50 who had recovered from COVID-19.

The V call is TRBV29-1, the J call TRBJ2-2, with 7 bases fitting TRBD1. J lost 3 bases, V lost 5 bases, and 9 bases had no gene match. Germline V gene sequence: CDR1 SQVTM, CDR2 ANQGSEA. The CDR3 has 15 amino acids. The DNA for the CDR3 is TGCAGCGTTCGATCGACAGGGACGGACACCGGGGAGCTGTTTTTT. Protein sequence: CSVRSTGTDTGELFF.

V and J are TRBV7-2 and TRBJ1-3; possible D gene TRBD1, 5 bases. Germline assignment: CDR1 SGHTA and CDR2 FQGNSA. There are 16 residues in the CDR3. Trimming stripped 1 base from V and 3 bases from J, with 13 bases between. CDR3: CASSLGAGGFGNTIYF. The CDR3 DNA reads TGTGCCAGCAGCTTAGGTGCGGGGGGTTTTGGAAACACCATATATTTT. The full variable domain, its missing parts supplied by reference TRBV7-2 and TRBJ1-3, is GAGVSQSPSNKVTEKGKDVELRCDPISGHTALYWYRQSLGQGLEFLIYFQGNSAPDKSGLPSDRFSAERTGGSVSTLTIQRTQQEDSAVYLCASSLGAGGFGNTIYFGEGSWLTVV.

This chain connects TRBV7-8 to TRBJ1-1; 7 nucleotides align to TRBD1. V dropped 5 bases and J dropped 1; count of bases not matched to a gene: 10. In germline, CDR1 is SGHVS, CDR2 FQNEAQ. The CDR3 length is 16 residues. In DNA, the CDR3 is TGTGCCAGCAGCCCTATACTCGGGACAGCGAACACTGAAGCTTTCTTT. This sequence encodes CASSPILGTANTEAFF.

Note on this clone: An end of the junction does not agree with germline; a read error may underlie this. The CDR3 region is CAGRYRSSNQPQHF. The CDR3 DNA reads TGTGCCGGCAGATACAGGAGCAGCAATCAGCCCCAGCATTTT. The chain joins TRBV28 to TRBJ1-5; D is perhaps TRBD1 (5 bases). This CDR3 spans 14 amino acids. CDR1 is MDHEN, CDR2 SYDVKM, per germline.

V and J are TRBV28 and TRBJ2-1; D is unclear. The CDR3 sequence is 11 residues long. With 6 bases removed from V and 10 bases from J, the gap between germline ends came to 10 bases. Germline V lookup: CDR1 MDHEN, CDR2 SYDVKM. This CDR3 is CASSFGLEQFF. CDR3 bases: TGTGCCAGCAGCTTCGGTTTAGAGCAGTTCTTC.

The rearrangement joins TRBV3-1 (or the pseudogene TRBV3-2) to TRBJ2-3; 13 nucleotides line up with TRBD2. The CDR3 is 17 residues long. V was clipped by 6 bases and J by 3 bases; unmatched bases: 9. The germline gives CDR1 LGHDT, CDR2 YNNKEL (reference sequence). The CDR3 DNA reads as TGTGCCAGCAGTAAGGGACTAGCGGGAATGATTACAGATACGCAGTATTTT. This gives the protein CASSKGLAGMITDTQYF.

The chain couples TRBV2 to TRBJ2-7; D perhaps matches TRBD2 (5 bases). Trimming took 5 bases from V and 4 from J, leaving 12 bases between them. CDR3 length: 13 amino acids. Looked up from germline, CDR1 is SNHLY and CDR2 is FYNNEI. The CDR3 sequence: CASSLSGFYEQYF. In nucleotides, the CDR3 is TGTGCCAGCAGTTTAAGCGGTTTTTACGAGCAGTACTTC.

The rearrangement uses TRBV29-1 and TRBJ2-3; D is undetermined. The CDR3 extends over 10 amino acids. Germline assignment: CDR1 SQVTM and CDR2 ANQGSEA. V dropped 5 bases and J dropped 6 bases, with 6 bases sitting between them. The CDR3 bases are TGCAGCGTTTATCTGGATACGCAGTATTTT. Residues: CSVYLDTQYF.

This clone was observed once. The rearrangement joins TRBV7-2 to TRBJ2-7, with a weak D call TRBD2 (5 bases). Trimming removed 1 base from V and 7 bases from J, with 8 bases in between. CDR1 and CDR2 (germline): SGHTA, FQGNSA. The CDR3 length is 12 residues. This CDR3 reads CASSLGPGEQYF. The CDR3 DNA sequence: TGTGCCAGCAGCTTAGGTCCGGGGGAGCAGTACTTC.

The chain joins TRBV18 to TRBJ2-1; D not certain. The CDR3 spans 14 residues. V lost 0 bases to trimming and J lost 6 bases, with 9 bases between them. CDR1 and CDR2 (germline): KGHSH, LQKENI. CDR3 DNA sequence: TGTGCCAGCTCACCACCGATACCGCGCAATGAGCAGTTCTTC. It encodes CASSPPIPRNEQFF.

The rearrangement links TRBV18 to TRBJ1-5; 8 bases line up with TRBD1. V trimming: 5 bases; J trimming: 6 bases; junction bases outside the gene matches: 15. CDR1 and CDR2 from the germline V gene are KGHSH and LQKENI. The CDR3 runs to 17 residues. CDR3 nucleotide sequence: TGTGCCAGCTCATTGGACAGGGTGGGGATAGCGGGTCAGCCCCAGCATTTT. Translation gives CASSLDRVGIAGQPQHF.

The genes are TRBV11-2 and TRBJ1-4, with D possibly TRBD1 on 6 matching bases. The CDR3 is made up of 16 amino acids. The germline V gene encodes CDR1 SGHAT and CDR2 FQNNGV. Trimming stripped 2 bases from V and 0 bases from J, with 10 bases between. Here the CDR3 DNA reads TGTGCCAGCAGCTTACGGGGGGCCCCAACTAATGAAAAACTGTTTTTT. It encodes CASSLRGAPTNEKLFF. Full variable domain (missing parts from reference TRBV11-2 and TRBJ1-4): EAGVAQSPRYKIIEKRQSVAFWCNPISGHATLYWYQQILGQGPKLLIQFQNNGVVDDSQLPKDRFSAERLKGVDSTLKIQPAKLEDSAVYLCASSLRGAPTNEKLFFGSGTQLSVL.

The chain couples TRBV24-1 to TRBJ1-5; D perhaps matches TRBD1 (5 bases). The CDR3 covers 16 residues. CDR1 is KGHDR and CDR2 is SFDVKD in the germline V gene. Trimming pared 4 bases from V and 6 bases from J, leaving 18 bases between. The CDR3 DNA reads as TGTGCCACCAGTGACCCCGGGACCCCCGGGGGTCAGCCCCAGCATTTT. Its translation is CATSDPGTPGGQPQHF.

V and J are TRBV7-9 and TRBJ2-2; D gene ambiguous. This CDR3 region has 16 residues. Per the germline V gene, CDR1 is SEHNR and CDR2 is FQNEAQ (reference sequence). Trimming pared 0 bases from V and 1 base from J, leaving 9 bases between. As DNA, the CDR3 is TGTGCCAGCAGCTTAGCGGCCAGGATGAACACCGGGGAGCTGTTTTTT. It specifies CASSLAARMNTGELFF.

The rearrangement uses TRBV27 and TRBJ2-1; 11 bases agree with TRBD2. With V trimmed by 4 bases and J by 4 bases, 3 bases remained unmatched. Germline V gene sequence: CDR1 MNHEY, CDR2 SMNVEV (reference sequence). This CDR3 has 15 residues. The CDR3 reads CASSSIAGGYNEQFF. CDR3 DNA sequence: TGTGCCAGCAGTTCTATAGCGGGAGGGTACAATGAGCAGTTCTTC.

The rearrangement links TRBV19 to TRBJ2-1, with 11 bases identical to TRBD2. Per germline, CDR1 LNHDA and CDR2 SQIVND (reference sequence). V shed 6 bases, J shed 7 bases, and the junction held 17 bases outside the gene matches. This CDR3 spans 18 amino acids. The CDR3 protein is CASRPGPYSGRARNEQFF. Written as DNA, the CDR3 is TGTGCCAGTAGACCGGGGCCTTATAGCGGGAGGGCGAGGAATGAGCAGTTCTTC.

This clone was seen a single time. This chain uses TRBV6-5 with TRBJ1-2; 7 bases are shared with TRBD1. V trimming: 5 bases; J trimming: 8 bases; junction bases outside the gene matches: 14. CDR1 and CDR2 from the germline V gene are MNHEY and SVGAGI. This CDR3 is built from 15 residues. CDR3 region: CASSNTLRQGDGYTF. In DNA, the CDR3 is TGTGCCAGCAGTAACACCCTGAGACAGGGAGACGGCTACACCTTC.

This chain uses TRBV4-3 with TRBJ1-4, with 11 bases aligning to TRBD1. This CDR3 region has 15 residues. CDR1 and CDR2 from the germline V gene are LGHNA and YSLEER. V lost 3 bases, J lost 8 bases, and 5 bases stayed unmatched. CDR3 coding DNA: TGCGCCAGCAGCCACCACCGGGACAGGGGGGAAAAACTGTTTTTT. Translation: CASSHHRDRGEKLFF.

The rearrangement uses TRBV10-3 and TRBJ2-5; D gene unclear. This CDR3 is built from 14 residues. Germline V CDR1 and CDR2: ENHRY, SYGVKD. With 4 bases removed from V and 1 base from J, the gap between germline ends came to 10 bases. The CDR3 sequence: CAISARSSQETQYF. The CDR3 nucleotides read TGTGCCATCAGTGCCAGGTCTTCCCAAGAGACCCAGTACTTC.

This chain connects TRBV7-9 to TRBJ2-5; TRBD1 matches 8 bases. The CDR3 loop spans 14 amino acids. From germline, CDR1 is SEHNR and CDR2 FQNEAQ (reference sequence). V dropped 4 bases and J dropped 5; count of bases not matched to a gene: 6. The CDR3 sequence: CASSSQGALETQYF. The CDR3 nucleotides are TGTGCCAGCAGCTCGCAGGGGGCGCTGGAGACCCAGTACTTC.

The count of this clone is one. V is TRBV6-5 and J is TRBJ1-4; 7 positions match TRBD1. Losses at the gene ends were 7 bases for V and 5 bases for J; bases not matched to a gene: 10. Per the germline V gene, CDR1 is MNHEY and CDR2 is SVGAGI. The CDR3 is 15 residues long. As DNA, the CDR3 is TGTGCCAGCAATCCCTCCGGGACAGTAAATGAAAAACTGTTTTTT. This sequence encodes CASNPSGTVNEKLFF.

This chain links TRBV5-1 with TRBJ2-7, with 7 bases that match TRBD1. Germline CDR1 SGHRS, CDR2 YFSETQ. The J segment lost 2 bases and the V segment lost 4 bases, leaving 9 bases of the junction unmatched. The CDR3 is 15 residues long. The chain's CDR3 is CASSRTEQGTYEQYF. The CDR3 coding sequence is TGCGCCAGCAGCCGAACAGAACAGGGGACCTACGAGCAGTACTTC.

The J gene is TRBJ1-2, the V gene TRBV29-1, with D tentatively TRBD1 (5 bases). CDR1 is SQVTM and CDR2 is ANQGSEA in the germline V gene. The V gene lost 5 bases and the J gene lost 3 bases, with 13 bases spanning the gap. This CDR3 is 13 amino acids long. DNA of the CDR3: TGCAGCGTTAGAGACGTAGGGGACTATGGCTACACCTTC. It encodes CSVRDVGDYGYTF.

Concerning this clone itself: Other DNA sequences in the same sample also yield this CDR3. V gene TRBV19 combines with J gene TRBJ2-7, with 8 bases that match TRBD1. Per the germline V gene, CDR1 is LNHDA and CDR2 is SQIVND (reference sequence). Losses at the gene ends were 4 bases for V and 4 bases for J; bases not matched to a gene: 6. This CDR3 has 14 amino acids. The DNA of the CDR3 is TGTGCCAGTAGTAGCGGACAGGGCGCATACGAGCAGTACTTC. It yields the protein CASSSGQGAYEQYF.

This clone was counted once. The J gene is TRBJ2-3, the V gene TRBV24-1; D not resolved. V was cut by 10 bases and J by 1 base, with 14 bases left in between. The CDR3 covers 14 residues. Germline V gene data show CDR1 as KGHDR and CDR2 as SFDVKD. CDR3 residues: CATSPTGGTDTQYF. CDR3 bases: TGTGCCACGAGTCCCACCGGAGGCACAGATACGCAGTATTTT.

The chain couples TRBV6-6 to TRBJ1-1; possibly TRBD1 for D (5 bases). The CDR3 extends over 13 amino acids. V lost 3 bases and J 1 base, leaving 6 bases between the germline ends. The germline gives CDR1 MNHNY, CDR2 SVGAGI (reference sequence). The CDR3 DNA reads as TGTGCCAGCAGTTATGACAGGAACACTGAAGCTTTCTTT. Translation gives CASSYDRNTEAFF.

This chain uses TRBV5-1 with TRBJ2-7, with 7 bases identical to TRBD1. The germline gives CDR1 SGHRS, CDR2 YFSETQ. CDR3 length: 14 amino acids. The ends lost 3 bases at V and 0 bases at J; junction bases unmatched: 3. The CDR3 loop reads CASSSGTASYEQYF. The CDR3, as DNA: TGCGCCAGCAGCTCCGGGACAGCCTCCTACGAGCAGTACTTC.

The chain combines TRBV7-2 with TRBJ1-6; TRBD1 agrees at 8 bases. The CDR3 is 15 residues long. V lost 2 bases and J lost 7; bases outside the gene matches: 4. Germline values: CDR1 SGHTA, CDR2 FQGNSA. This CDR3 reads CASSLKTGGNSPLHF. The CDR3, as DNA: TGTGCCAGCAGCTTAAAAACAGGGGGAAATTCACCCCTCCACTTT.

This chain connects TRBV10-3 to TRBJ2-5; a possible D gene is TRBD2 (5 bases). The V end was cut by 4 bases, the J end by 2 bases, with 11 bases between. The CDR3 is 14 amino acids. Germline V lookup: CDR1 ENHRY, CDR2 SYGVKD. CDR3 DNA sequence: TGTGCCATCAGTGGCCCAGCGGAACAAGAGACCCAGTACTTC. Its protein is CAISGPAEQETQYF.

This clone was picked up a small number of times. The CDR3 sequence is CASSSPQGPKNIQYF. The CDR3 nucleotides read TGTGCCAGCAGCTCCCCCCAGGGGCCAAAAAACATTCAGTACTTC. J is TRBJ2-4 and V is TRBV11-2; a weak D match, TRBD1 (6 bases). CDR1 is SGHAT and CDR2 is FQNNGV in the germline V gene. Trimming pared 4 bases from V and 4 bases from J, leaving 14 bases between. This CDR3 is 15 amino acids long.

V gene TRBV12-5 combines with J gene TRBJ2-5, with no clear D. CDR3 length: 11 residues. V lost 3 bases to trimming and J lost 5 bases, with 4 bases between them. Germline V CDR1 and CDR2: LGHNT, FRNRAP. CDR3 coding DNA: TGTGCTAGTGGTTTATCGGAGACCCAGTACTTC. Translated: CASGLSETQYF.